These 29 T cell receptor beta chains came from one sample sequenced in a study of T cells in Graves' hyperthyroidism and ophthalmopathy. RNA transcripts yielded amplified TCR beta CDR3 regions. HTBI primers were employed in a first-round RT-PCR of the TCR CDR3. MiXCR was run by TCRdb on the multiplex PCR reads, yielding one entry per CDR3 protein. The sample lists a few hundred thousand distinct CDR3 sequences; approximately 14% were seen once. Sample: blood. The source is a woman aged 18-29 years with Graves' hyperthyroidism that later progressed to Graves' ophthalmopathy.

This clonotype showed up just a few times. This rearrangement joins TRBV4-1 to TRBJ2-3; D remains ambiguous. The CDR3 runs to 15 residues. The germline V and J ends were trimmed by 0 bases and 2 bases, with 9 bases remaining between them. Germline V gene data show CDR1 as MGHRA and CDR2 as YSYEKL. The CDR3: CASSQDRRDTDTQYF. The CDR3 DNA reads TGCGCCAGCAGCCAAGATCGAAGGGACACAGATACGCAGTATTTT.

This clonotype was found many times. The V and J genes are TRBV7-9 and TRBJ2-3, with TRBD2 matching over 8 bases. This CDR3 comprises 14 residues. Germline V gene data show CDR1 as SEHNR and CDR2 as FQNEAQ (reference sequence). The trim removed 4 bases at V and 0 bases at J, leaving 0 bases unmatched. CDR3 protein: CASSSSGSTDTQYF. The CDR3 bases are TGTGCCAGCAGCTCTAGCGGGAGCACAGATACGCAGTATTTT. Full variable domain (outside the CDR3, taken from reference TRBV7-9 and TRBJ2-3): DTGVSQNPRHKITKRGQNVTFRCDPISEHNRLYWYRQTLGQGPEFLTYFQNEAQLEKSRLLSDRFSAERPKGSFSTLEIQRTEQGDSAMYLCASSSSGSTDTQYFGPGTRLTVL.

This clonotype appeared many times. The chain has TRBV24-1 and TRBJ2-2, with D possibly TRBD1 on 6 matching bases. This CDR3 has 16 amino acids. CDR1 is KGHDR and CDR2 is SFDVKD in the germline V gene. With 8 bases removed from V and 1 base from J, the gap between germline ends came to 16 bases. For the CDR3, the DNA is TGTGCCACCACCCTCCGTGGGACACAGAACACCGGGGAGCTGTTTTTT. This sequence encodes CATTLRGTQNTGELFF.

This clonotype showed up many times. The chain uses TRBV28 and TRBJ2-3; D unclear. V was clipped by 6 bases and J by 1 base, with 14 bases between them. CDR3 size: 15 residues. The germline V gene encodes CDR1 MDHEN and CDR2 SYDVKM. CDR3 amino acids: CASSANTARTDTQYF. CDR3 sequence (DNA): TGTGCCAGCAGCGCAAACACAGCCCGCACAGATACGCAGTATTTT.

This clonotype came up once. The CDR3, as DNA: TGCGCCAGCAGCCTGGGACTAGCGGGAGCTGGGCGCACCTACGAGCAGTACTTC. Translation: CASSLGLAGAGRTYEQYF. The chain combines TRBV4-3 with TRBJ2-7; TRBD2 matches at 14 bases. Germline CDR1 reads LGHNA; CDR2 reads YSLEER. This CDR3 comprises 18 residues. The V gene end was trimmed by 4 bases and the J gene end by 2 bases; junction bases not matched to a gene: 10.

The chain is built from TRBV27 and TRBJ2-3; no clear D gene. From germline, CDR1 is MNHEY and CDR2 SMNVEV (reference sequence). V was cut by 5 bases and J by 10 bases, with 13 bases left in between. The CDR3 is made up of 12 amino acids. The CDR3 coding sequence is TGTGCCAGCAGTGACCCACCCGAATCGCAGTATTTT. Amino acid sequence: CASSDPPESQYF.

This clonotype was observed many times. The CDR3 DNA follows: TGTGCCAGCAGCAACGGACAGGGGTTCATCCACAATGAGCAGTTCTTC. As protein: CASSNGQGFIHNEQFF. The chain has TRBV3-1 and TRBJ2-1, with TRBD1 matching 9 bases. The CDR3 has 16 residues. Germline V lookup: CDR1 LGHDT, CDR2 YNNKEL (reference sequence). Trimming removed 5 bases from V and 5 bases from J; junction bases left unmatched: 10.

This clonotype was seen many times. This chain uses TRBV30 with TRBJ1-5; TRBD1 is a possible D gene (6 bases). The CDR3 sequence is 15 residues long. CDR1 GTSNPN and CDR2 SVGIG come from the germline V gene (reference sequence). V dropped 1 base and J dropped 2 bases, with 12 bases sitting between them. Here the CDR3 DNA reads TGTGCCTGGAGTGAAGGACAGCTTGGCAATCAGCCCCAGCATTTT. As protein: CAWSEGQLGNQPQHF. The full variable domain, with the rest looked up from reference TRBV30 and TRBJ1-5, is SQTIHQWPATLVQPVGSPLSLECTVEGTSNPNLYWYRQAAGRGLQLLFYSVGIGQISSEVPQNLSASRPQDRQFILSSKKLLLSDSGFYLCAWSEGQLGNQPQHFGDGTRLSIL.

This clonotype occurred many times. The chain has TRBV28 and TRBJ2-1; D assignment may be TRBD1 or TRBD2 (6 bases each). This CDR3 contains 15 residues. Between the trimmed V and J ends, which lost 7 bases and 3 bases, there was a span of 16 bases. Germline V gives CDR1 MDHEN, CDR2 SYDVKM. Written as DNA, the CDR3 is TGTGCCAGCACCCTAGGGGGGAGCGACTACAATGAGCAGTTCTTC. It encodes CASTLGGSDYNEQFF.

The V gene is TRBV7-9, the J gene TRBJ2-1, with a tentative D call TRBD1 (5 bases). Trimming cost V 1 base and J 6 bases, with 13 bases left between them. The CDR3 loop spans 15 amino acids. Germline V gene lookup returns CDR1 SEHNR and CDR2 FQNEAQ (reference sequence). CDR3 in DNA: TGTGCCAGCAGCTTAGTTTCCAGGGTTGGCAATGAGCAGTTCTTC. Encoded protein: CASSLVSRVGNEQFF.

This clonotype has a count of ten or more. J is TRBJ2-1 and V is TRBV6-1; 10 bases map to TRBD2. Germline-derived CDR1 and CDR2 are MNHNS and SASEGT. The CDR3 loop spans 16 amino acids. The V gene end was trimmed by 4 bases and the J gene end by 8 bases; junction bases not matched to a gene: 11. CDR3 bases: TGTGCCAGCAGTGTGATGACTAGCGGGTCGATCGATGAGCAGTTCTTC. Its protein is CASSVMTSGSIDEQFF.

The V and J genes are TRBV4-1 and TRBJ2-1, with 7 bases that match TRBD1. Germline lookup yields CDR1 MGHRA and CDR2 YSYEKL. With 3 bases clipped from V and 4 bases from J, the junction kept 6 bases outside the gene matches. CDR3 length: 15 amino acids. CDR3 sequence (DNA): TGCGCCAGCAGCCAGTGGGACAGTGAATACAATGAGCAGTTCTTC. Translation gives CASSQWDSEYNEQFF.

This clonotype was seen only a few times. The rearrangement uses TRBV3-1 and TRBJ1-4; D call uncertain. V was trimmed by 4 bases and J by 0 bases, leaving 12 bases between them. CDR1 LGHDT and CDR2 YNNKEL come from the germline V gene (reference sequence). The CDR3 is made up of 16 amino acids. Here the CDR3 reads CASSPETVATNEKLFF. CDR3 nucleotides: TGTGCCAGCAGCCCCGAGACGGTAGCAACTAATGAAAAACTGTTTTTT.

CDR3 sequence reads: CASSLGGDIETQYF. In nucleotides, the CDR3 is TGCGCCAGCAGCCTGGGGGGGGATATCGAGACCCAGTACTTC. The chain combines TRBV5-1 with TRBJ2-5, with 7 bases matching TRBD2. Germline CDR1 is SGHRS and CDR2 is YFSETQ. After removal of 4 bases from V and 5 bases from J, the junction contained 8 bases not matched to a gene. The CDR3 is 14 residues long.

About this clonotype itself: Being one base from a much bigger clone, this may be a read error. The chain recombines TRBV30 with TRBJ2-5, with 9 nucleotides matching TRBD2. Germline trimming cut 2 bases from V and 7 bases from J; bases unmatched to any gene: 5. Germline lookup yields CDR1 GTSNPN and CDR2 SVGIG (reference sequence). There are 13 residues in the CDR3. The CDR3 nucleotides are TGTGCCTGGAGTTGGGCGGGAGGGCGGACCCAGTACTTC. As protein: CAWSWAGGRTQYF.

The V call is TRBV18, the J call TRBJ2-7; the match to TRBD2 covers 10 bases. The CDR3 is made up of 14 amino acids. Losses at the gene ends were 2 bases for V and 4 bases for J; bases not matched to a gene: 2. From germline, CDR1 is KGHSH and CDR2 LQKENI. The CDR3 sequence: CASSPKREGYEQYF. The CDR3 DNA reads TGTGCCAGCTCACCAAAGCGGGAGGGGTACGAGCAGTACTTC. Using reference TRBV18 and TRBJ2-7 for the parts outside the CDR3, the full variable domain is NAGVMQNPRHLVRRRGQEARLRCSPMKGHSHVYWYRQLPEEGLKFMVYLQKENIIDESGMPKERFSAEFPKEGPSILRIQQVVRGDSAAYFCASSPKREGYEQYFGPGTRLTVT.

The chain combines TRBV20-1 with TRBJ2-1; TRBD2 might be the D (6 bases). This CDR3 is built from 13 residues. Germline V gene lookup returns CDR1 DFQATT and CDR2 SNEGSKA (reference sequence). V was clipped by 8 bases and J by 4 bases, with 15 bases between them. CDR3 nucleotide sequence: TGCAGTACCTGGGCTAGCGCATACAATGAGCAGTTCTTC. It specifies CSTWASAYNEQFF.

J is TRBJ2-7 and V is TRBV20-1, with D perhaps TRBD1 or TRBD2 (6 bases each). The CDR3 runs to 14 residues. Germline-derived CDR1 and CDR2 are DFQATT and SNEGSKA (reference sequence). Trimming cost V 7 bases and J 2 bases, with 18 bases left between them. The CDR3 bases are TGCAGTGTTAGGGGGGCACGGGGACCCTACGAGCAGTACTTC. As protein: CSVRGARGPYEQYF.

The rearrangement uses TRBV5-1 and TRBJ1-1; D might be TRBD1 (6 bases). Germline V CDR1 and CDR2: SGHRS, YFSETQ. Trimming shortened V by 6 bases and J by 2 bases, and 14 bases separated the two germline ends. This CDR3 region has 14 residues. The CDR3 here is CASKLRTANTEAFF. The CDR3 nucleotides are TGCGCCAGCAAACTACGGACAGCTAACACTGAAGCTTTCTTT.

CDR3 region: CAASGPSYEQYF. In DNA, the CDR3 is TGTGCCGCCTCTGGCCCTTCCTACGAGCAGTACTTC. The J gene is TRBJ2-7, the V gene TRBV10-3, with unresolved D. Per the germline V gene, CDR1 is ENHRY and CDR2 is SYGVKD. This CDR3 has 12 amino acids. Trimming took 11 bases from V and 1 from J, leaving 12 bases between them.

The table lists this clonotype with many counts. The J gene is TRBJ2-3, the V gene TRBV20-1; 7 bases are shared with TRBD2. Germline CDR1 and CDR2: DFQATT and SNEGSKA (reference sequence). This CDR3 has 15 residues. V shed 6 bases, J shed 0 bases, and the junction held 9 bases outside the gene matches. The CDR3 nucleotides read TGCAGTGCCGACTATAGCGGGCCTAGCACAGATACGCAGTATTTT. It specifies CSADYSGPSTDTQYF.

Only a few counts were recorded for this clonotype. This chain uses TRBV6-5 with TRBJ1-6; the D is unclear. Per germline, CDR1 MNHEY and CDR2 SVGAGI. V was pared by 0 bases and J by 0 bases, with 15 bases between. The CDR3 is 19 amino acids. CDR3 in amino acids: CASSYSLRGSGSYNSPLHF. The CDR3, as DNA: TGTGCCAGCAGTTACTCGTTGCGGGGTTCGGGCTCCTATAATTCACCCCTCCACTTT.

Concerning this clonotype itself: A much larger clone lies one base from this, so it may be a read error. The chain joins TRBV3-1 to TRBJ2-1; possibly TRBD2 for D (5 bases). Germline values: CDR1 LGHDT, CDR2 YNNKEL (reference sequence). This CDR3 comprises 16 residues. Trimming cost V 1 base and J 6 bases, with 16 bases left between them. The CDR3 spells CASSQGDSDTINEQFF. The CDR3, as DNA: TGTGCCAGCAGCCAAGGAGATAGCGACACCATCAATGAGCAGTTCTTC.

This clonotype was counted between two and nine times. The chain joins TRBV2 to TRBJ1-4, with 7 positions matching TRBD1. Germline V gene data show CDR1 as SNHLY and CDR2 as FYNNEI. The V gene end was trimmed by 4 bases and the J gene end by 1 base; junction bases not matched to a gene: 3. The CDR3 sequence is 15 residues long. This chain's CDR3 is CASSGRQGTNEKLFF. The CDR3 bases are TGTGCCAGCAGTGGCCGACAGGGAACTAATGAAAAACTGTTTTTT.

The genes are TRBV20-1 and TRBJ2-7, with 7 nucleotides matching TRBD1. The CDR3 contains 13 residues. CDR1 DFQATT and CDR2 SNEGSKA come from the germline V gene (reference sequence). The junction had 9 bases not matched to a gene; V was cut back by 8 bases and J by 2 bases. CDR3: CSLKGAGTYEQYF. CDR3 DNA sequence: TGCAGTCTAAAGGGGGCAGGAACCTACGAGCAGTACTTC.

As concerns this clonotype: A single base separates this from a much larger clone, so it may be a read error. The CDR3 here is CASSDNWAGTEAFF. In DNA form, the CDR3 reads TGTGCCAGCAGTGATAATTGGGCAGGGACTGAAGCTTTCTTT. The chain combines TRBV6-1 with TRBJ1-1; D may be TRBD1 (5 bases). The V end was cut by 3 bases, the J end by 5 bases, with 13 bases between. CDR1 is MNHNS and CDR2 is SASEGT in the germline V gene. This CDR3 spans 14 amino acids.

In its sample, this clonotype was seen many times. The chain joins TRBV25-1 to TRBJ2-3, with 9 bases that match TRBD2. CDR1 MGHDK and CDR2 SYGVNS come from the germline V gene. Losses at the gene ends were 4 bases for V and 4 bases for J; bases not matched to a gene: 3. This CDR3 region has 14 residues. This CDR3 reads CASSASGKADTQYF. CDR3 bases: TGTGCCAGCAGTGCTAGCGGGAAGGCAGATACGCAGTATTTT.

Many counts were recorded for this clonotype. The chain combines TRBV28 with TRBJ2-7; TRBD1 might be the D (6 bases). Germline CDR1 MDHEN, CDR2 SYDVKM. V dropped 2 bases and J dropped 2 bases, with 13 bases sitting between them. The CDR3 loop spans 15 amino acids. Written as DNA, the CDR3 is TGTGCCAGCAGTTTAAGTGGGACACCAGCCTACGAGCAGTACTTC. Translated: CASSLSGTPAYEQYF.

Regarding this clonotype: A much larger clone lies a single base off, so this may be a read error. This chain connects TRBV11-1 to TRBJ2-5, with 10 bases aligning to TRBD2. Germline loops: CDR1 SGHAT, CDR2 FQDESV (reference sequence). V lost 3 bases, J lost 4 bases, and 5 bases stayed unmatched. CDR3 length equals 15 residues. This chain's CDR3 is CASSFVAGGAETQYF. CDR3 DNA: TGTGCCAGCAGCTTCGTAGCGGGAGGAGCAGAGACCCAGTACTTC. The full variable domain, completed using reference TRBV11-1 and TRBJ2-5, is EAEVAQSPRYKITEKSQAVAFWCDPISGHATLYWYRQILGQGPELLVQFQDESVVDDSQLPKDRFSAERLKGVDSTLKIQPAELGDSAMYLCASSFVAGGAETQYFGPGTRLLVL.